This TCR beta chain stems from a study of CD8+ T cells in alopecia areata (dated by TCRdb to 2016 to 2018). For context, the study as a whole: The treated patients took part in an open-label pilot trial in which moderate-to-severe alopecia areata was treated with oral tofacitinib at 5 to 10 mg twice daily. Human TCRbeta sequencing covered scalp tissue and sorted CD4+ and CD8+ peripheral blood T cells from patchy and totalis/universalis alopecia areata patients and healthy controls. Scalp clonality was compared across normal scalp (n=4), patchy alopecia areata scalp (n=8), and alopecia totalis/universalis scalp (n=8). immunoSEQ multiplex PCR using 35 Vbeta forward primers and 13 Jbeta reverse primers was used to amplify TCRbeta CDR3 regions. Patients on tofacitinib were biopsied at baseline and after 4 and 24 weeks of treatment, and several of the patients also had a later scalp biopsy. Patients received tofacitinib for 6 to 18 months and were then followed off drug for 6 months to check for delayed response and recurrence. The RNA source kit depended on sample type: the PAXgene miRNA kit for fixed scalp, the miRNeasy kit for PBMCs, and the RNeasy kit for mouse skin. The study used high-throughput TCRbeta sequencing to examine T cell clonal expansion in alopecia areata, in both the C3H/HeJ mouse model and human patients. Here is what the overall study found, with its caveats: Higher clonality and more expanded CD8+ clones were observed in lesional scalp than in normal scalp, particularly in alopecia totalis/universalis, a finding suggestive of antigenic drive. Shared TCR sequences between patients were less evident than in mice, which may be partly attributable to HLA diversity in the patient population. Unlike mouse skin, which is dominated by gammadelta T cells, normal human skin has resident alphabeta T cells that are also sequenced, and this complicates analysis of the scalp TCR repertoire.

In regard to this clone: Its antigen remains unidentified. No clone much larger than this one lies a single base away; base qualities are absent.

The time point label, read with the paper, signifies: baseline before oral tofacitinib. Lesional scalp punch biopsies and peripheral blood were obtained from alopecia areata patients. PBMCs were separated by density centrifugation and stained for CD3, CD4 and CD8, after which CD4+ and CD8+ T cells were sorted on a FACSAria. From its cysteine to its phenylalanine, the CDR3 spans 16 amino acids. Only the CDR3 portion is preserved as DNA: 48 bases, with reading frame beginning at the first base. At the junction V is shortened by 3 bases and J by 2 bases, with 11 bases in between. In the germline V gene, CDR1 corresponds to SNHLY and CDR2 to FYNNEI. Library generation was performed with the immunoSEQ multiplex PCR assay. To provide template for TCR sequencing, every sample had RNA extracted and reverse transcribed into cDNA. SuperScript III was used for first-strand cDNA synthesis, primed with a 2:1 mix of oligo-dT and random hexamers. Amplification bias was assessed with a synthetic immune receptor repertoire, and residual bias was removed computationally. Per the authors' processing: Raw reads were preprocessed to remove errors, and CDR3 was defined by IMGT conventions from the conserved cysteine to phenylalanine. Clonality was calculated as 1 minus Shannon entropy normalized by log2 of the number of productive unique TCRs. Whether scalp clones were CD4 or CD8 was inferred by matching scalp TCRbeta sequences against CD4 and CD8 repertoires sorted from blood. The table was pulled from immuneACCESS by TCRdb, which kept in-frame rearrangements only. Such tables lose some clones; where checked, under half of the loss comes from unresolved V genes, and the rest has no known cause. The V and J calls and clone size come from that table; D and trimming were worked out from the DNA. This sample has some 180,000 clones in its table, and 50% to 70% of those were observed once. The ten largest clonotypes hold 1.5% to 2% of the sample.

The chain employs TRBV2 and TRBJ2-6, and possibly TRBD1, on 6 matching bases. The sequencing used CD4+ T cells sorted from blood, collected at week 0. This clonotype was sampled from a human donor with alopecia areata. The nucleotide sequence reads TGTGCCAGCAGTGACGAGAACAGGGCTGGGGCCAACGTCCTGACTTTC. Its coded protein is CASSDENRAGANVLTF.